The clone carrying this T cell receptor beta chain was counted only a few times. Its antigen is not identified. TRB rearrangements spanning V, D and J were amplified using mixed TRB-A/B primers. TCRdb reprocessed the multiplex PCR reads via MiXCR and lists one record per CDR3 protein. The table lists 5,000 to 6,500 distinct CDR3 sequences, around 21% of them singletons. The sample is drawn from a study of T cell repertoires in aging, cancer and after chemotherapy. Overall study: Donors were grouped into six age bands spanning 30 or younger through 70 or older. Broader study findings: Age-matched healthy donors had significantly more diverse, less clonal blood TCR repertoires than untreated cancer patients. Rebound thymic output was suggested by rising median generation probability during chemotherapy in each cancer cohort.

Peripheral blood genomic DNA, not sorted cells or RNA, was the template. The receptor was derived from a human donor in good health. The donor label of this sample is uncertain. Sample: blood.

DNA of the CDR3: TGCGCCAGCAGCTTGGCCTTAGCGGGAGGGCCCCAGGTAGTTGGAGAGCAGTACTTC. It is translated as CASSLALAGGPQVVGEQYF. The rearrangement links TRBV5-1 to TRBJ2-7; 11 bases map to TRBD2. The CDR3 sequence is 19 residues long. The V gene's germline CDR1 is SGHRS and CDR2 YFSETQ. Germline trimming cut 0 bases from V and 7 bases from J; bases unmatched to any gene: 18.